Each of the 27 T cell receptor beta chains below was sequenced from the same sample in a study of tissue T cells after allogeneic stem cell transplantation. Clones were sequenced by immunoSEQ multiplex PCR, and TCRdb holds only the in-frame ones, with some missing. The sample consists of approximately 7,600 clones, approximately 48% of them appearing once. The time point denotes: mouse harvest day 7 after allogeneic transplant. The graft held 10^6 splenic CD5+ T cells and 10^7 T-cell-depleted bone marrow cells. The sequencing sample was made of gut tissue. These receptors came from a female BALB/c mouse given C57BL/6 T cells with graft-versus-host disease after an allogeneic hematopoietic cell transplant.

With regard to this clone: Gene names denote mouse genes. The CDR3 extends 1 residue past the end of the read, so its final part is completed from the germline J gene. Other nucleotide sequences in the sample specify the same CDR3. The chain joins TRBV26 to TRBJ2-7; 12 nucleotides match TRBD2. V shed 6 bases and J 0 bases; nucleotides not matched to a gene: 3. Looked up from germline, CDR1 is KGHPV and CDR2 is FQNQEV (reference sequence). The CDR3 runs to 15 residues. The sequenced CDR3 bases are TGTGCCAGCAGCCCGGGACTGGGGGGCTCCTATGAACAGTAC. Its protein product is CASSPGLGGSYEQY. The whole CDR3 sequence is CASSPGLGGSYEQYF.

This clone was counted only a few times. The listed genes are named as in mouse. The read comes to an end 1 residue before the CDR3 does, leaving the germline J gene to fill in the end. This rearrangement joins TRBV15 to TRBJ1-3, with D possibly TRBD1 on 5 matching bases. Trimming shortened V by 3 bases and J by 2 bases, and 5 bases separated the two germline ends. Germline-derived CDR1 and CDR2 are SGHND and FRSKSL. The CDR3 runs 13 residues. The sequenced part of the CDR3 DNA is TGTGCCAGCAGTTTGGGGGCTGGAAATACGCTCTAT. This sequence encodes CASSLGAGNTLY. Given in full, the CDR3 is CASSLGAGNTLYF.

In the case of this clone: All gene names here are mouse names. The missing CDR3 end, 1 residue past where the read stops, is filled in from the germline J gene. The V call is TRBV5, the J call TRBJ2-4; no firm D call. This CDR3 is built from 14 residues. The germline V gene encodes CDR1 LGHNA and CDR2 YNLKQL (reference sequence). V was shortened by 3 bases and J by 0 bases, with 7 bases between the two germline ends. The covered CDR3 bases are TGTGCCAGCAGCCAGGCTTTTAGTCAAAACACCTTGTAC. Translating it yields CASSQAFSQNTLY. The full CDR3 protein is CASSQAFSQNTLYF.

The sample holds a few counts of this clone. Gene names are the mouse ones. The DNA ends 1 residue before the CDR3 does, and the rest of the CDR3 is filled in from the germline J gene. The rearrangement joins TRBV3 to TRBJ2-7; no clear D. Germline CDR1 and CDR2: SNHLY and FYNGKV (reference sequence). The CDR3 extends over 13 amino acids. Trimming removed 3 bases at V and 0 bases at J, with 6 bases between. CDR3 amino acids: CASSFRSSYEQYF. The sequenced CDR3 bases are TGTGCCAGCAGCTTCAGGAGCTCCTATGAACAGTAC.

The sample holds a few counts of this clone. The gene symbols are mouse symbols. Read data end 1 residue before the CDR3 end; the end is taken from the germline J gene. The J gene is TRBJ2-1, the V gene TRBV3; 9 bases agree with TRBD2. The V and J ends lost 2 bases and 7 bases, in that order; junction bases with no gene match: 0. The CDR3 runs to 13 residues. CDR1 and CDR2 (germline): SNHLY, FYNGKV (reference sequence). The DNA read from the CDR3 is TGTGCCAGCAGCTTACTGGGGGGGGCTGAGCAGTTC. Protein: CASSLLGGAEQF. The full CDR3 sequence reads CASSLLGGAEQFF.

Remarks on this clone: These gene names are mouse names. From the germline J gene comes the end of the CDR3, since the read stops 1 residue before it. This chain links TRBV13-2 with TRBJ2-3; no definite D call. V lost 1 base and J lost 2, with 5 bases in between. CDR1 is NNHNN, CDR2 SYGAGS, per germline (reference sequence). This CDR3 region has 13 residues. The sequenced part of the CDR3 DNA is TGTGCCAGCGGTGATCGAAATGCAGAAACGCTGTAT. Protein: CASGDRNAETLY. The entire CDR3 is CASGDRNAETLYF.

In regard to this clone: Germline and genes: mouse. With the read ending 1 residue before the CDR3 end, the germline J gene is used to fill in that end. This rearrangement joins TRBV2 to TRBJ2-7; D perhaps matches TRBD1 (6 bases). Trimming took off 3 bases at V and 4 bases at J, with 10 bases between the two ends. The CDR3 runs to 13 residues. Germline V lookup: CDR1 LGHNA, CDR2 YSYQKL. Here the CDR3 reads CASSHWDTYEQYF. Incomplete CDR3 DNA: TGTGCCAGCAGCCATTGGGACACATATGAACAGTAC.

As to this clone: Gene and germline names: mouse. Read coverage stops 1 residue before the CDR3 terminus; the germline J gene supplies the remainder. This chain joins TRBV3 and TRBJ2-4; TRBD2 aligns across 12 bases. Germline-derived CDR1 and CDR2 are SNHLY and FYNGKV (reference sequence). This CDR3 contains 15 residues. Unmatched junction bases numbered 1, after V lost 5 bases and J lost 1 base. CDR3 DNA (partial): TGTGCCAGCAGCCGGGACTGGGGGGGTCAAAACACCTTGTAC. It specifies CASSRDWGGQNTLY. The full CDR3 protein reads CASSRDWGGQNTLYF.

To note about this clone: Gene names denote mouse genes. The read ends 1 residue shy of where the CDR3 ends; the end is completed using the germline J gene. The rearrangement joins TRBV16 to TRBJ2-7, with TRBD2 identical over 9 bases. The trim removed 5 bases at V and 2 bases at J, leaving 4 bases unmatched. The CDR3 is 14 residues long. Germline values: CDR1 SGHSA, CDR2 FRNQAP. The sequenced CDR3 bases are TGTGCAAGCAGCCTCTGGGGGGGAACCTATGAACAGTAC. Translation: CASSLWGGTYEQY. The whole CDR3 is CASSLWGGTYEQYF. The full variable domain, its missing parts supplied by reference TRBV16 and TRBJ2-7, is NAGVIQTPRHKVTGKGQEATLWCEPISGHSAVFWYRQTIVQGLEFLTYFRNQAPIDDSGMPKERFSAQMPNQSHSTLKIQSTQPQDSAVYLCASSLWGGTYEQYFGPGTRLTVL.

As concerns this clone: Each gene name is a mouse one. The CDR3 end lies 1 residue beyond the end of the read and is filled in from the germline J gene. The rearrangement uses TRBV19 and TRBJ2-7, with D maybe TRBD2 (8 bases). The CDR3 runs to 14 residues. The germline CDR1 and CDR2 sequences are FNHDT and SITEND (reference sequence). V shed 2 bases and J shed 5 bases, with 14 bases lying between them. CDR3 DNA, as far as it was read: TGTGCCAGCAGTATCAGGGGGGGGCGCGATGAACAGTAC. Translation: CASSIRGGRDEQY. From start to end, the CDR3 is CASSIRGGRDEQYF. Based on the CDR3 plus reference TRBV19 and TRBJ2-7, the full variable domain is GGIITQTPKFLIGQEGQKLTLKCQQNFNHDTMYWYRQDSGKGLRLIYYSITENDLQKGDLSEGYDASREKKSSFSLTVTSAQKNEMAVFLCASSIRGGRDEQYFGPGTRLTVL.

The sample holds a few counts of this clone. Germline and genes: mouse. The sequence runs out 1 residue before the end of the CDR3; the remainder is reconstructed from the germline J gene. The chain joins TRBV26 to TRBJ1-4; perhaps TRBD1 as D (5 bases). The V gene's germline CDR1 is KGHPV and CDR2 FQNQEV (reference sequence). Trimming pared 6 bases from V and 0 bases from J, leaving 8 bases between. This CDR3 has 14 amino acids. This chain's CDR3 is CASRRQISNERLFF. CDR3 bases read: TGTGCCAGCAGAAGACAGATTTCCAACGAAAGATTATTT.

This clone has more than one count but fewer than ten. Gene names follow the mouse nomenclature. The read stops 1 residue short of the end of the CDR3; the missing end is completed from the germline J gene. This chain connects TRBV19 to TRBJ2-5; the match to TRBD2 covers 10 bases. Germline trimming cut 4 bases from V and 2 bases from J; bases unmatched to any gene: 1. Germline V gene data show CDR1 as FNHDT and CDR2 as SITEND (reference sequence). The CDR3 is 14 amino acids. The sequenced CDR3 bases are TGTGCCAGCAGTCTGGGGGGGCGCCAAGACACCCAGTAC. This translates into CASSLGGRQDTQY. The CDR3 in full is CASSLGGRQDTQYF.

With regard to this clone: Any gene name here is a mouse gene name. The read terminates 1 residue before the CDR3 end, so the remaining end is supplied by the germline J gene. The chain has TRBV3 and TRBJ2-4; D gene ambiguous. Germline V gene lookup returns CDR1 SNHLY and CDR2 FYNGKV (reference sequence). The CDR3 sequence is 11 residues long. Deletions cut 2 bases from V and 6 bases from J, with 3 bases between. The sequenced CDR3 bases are TGTGCCAGCAGCTTATCCAACACCTTGTAC. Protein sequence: CASSLSNTLY. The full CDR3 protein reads CASSLSNTLYF.

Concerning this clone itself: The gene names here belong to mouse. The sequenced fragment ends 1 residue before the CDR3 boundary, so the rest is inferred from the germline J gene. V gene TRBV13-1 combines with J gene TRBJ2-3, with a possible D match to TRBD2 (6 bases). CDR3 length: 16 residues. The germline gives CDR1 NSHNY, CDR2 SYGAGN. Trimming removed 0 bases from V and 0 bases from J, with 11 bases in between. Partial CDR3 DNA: TGTGCCAGCAGTGATGCGCCTGGGACTAGTGCAGAAACGCTGTAT. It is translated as CASSDAPGTSAETLY. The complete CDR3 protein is CASSDAPGTSAETLYF.

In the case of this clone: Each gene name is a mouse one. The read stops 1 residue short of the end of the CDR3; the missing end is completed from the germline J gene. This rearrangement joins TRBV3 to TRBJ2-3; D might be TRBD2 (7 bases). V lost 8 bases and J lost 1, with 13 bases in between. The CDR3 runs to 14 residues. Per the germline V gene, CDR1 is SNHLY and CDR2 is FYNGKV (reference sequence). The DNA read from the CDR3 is TGTGCCAGCGCAAGGGGGGCAGGTGCAGAAACGCTGTAT. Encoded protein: CASARGAGAETLY. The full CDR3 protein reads CASARGAGAETLYF.

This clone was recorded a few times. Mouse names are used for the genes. The sequenced part of the CDR3 DNA is TGCACCTGCAGTGCAGATCGACGGGTTTCCAACGAAAGATTATTT. It specifies CTCSADRRVSNERLF. The CDR3 as a whole reads CTCSADRRVSNERLFF. The chain combines TRBV1 with TRBJ1-4; D remains ambiguous. The sequence runs out 1 residue before the end of the CDR3; the remainder is reconstructed from the germline J gene. There are 16 residues in the CDR3. With 0 bases removed from V and 0 bases from J, the gap between germline ends came to 8 bases. CDR1 is NSQYPW, CDR2 LRSPGD, per germline (reference sequence).

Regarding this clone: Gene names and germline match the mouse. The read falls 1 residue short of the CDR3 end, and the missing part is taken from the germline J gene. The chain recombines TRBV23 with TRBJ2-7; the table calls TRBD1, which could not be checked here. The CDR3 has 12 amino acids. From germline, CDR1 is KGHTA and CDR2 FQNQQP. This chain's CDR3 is CSSSQSQREQYF. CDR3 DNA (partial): TGCTCCAGCAGTCAATCTCAGCGTGAACAGTAC.

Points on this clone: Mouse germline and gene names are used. The CDR3 spells CASSLVDWGSSAETLYF. The covered CDR3 bases are TGTGCCAGCAGTCTGGTGGACTGGGGGTCTAGTGCAGAAACGCTGTAT. The chain employs TRBV26 and TRBJ2-3; 10 bases align to TRBD2. Coverage ceases 1 residue before the CDR3 finishes, and the germline J gene fills in the end. CDR1 is KGHPV, CDR2 FQNQEV, per germline (reference sequence). With 2 bases clipped from V and 0 bases from J, the junction kept 5 bases outside the gene matches. The CDR3 extends over 17 amino acids.

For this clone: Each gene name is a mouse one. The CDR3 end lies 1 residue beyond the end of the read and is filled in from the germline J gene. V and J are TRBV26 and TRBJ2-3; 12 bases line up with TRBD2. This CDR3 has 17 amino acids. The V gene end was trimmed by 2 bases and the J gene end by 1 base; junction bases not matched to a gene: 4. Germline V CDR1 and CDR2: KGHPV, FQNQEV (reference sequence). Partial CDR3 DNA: TGTGCCAGCAGTCTGGACTGGGGGGGCTGGGGTGCAGAAACGCTGTAT. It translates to CASSLDWGGWGAETLY. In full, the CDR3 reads CASSLDWGGWGAETLYF.

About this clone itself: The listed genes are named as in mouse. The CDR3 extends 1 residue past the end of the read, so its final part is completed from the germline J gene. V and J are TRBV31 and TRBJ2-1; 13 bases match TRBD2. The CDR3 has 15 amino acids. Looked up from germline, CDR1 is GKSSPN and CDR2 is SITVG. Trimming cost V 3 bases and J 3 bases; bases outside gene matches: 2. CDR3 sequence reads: CAWSGLGGRYAEQFF. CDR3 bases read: TGTGCCTGGAGCGGACTGGGGGGGCGCTATGCTGAGCAGTTC. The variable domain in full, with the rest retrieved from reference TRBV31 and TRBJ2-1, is AQTIHQWPVAEIKAVGSPLSLGCTIKGKSSPNLYWYWQATGGTLQQLFYSITVGQVESVVQLNLSASRPKDDQFILSTEKLLLSHSGFYLCAWSGLGGRYAEQFFGPGTRLTVL.

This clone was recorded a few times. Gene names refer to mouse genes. The CDR3 protein is CASRTGTGVSGNTLYF. CDR3 DNA (partial): TGTGCCAGCAGGACCGGGACAGGTGTTTCTGGAAATACGCTCTAT. V gene TRBV4 combines with J gene TRBJ1-3, with 8 bases matching TRBD1. The CDR3 goes on 1 residue after the read ends, and that part is filled in from the germline J gene. Germline lookup yields CDR1 LGHDT and CDR2 YNNKQL (reference sequence). The CDR3 length is 16 residues. The ends lost 6 bases at V and 0 bases at J; junction bases unmatched: 7.

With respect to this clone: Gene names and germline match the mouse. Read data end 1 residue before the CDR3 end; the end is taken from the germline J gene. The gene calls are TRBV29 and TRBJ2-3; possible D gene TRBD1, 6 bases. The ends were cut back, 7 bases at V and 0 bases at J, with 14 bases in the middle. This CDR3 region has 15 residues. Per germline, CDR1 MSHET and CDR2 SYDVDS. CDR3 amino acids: CASTFTGSSAETLYF. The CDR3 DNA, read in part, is TGTGCTAGCACCTTCACAGGGTCTAGTGCAGAAACGCTGTAT.

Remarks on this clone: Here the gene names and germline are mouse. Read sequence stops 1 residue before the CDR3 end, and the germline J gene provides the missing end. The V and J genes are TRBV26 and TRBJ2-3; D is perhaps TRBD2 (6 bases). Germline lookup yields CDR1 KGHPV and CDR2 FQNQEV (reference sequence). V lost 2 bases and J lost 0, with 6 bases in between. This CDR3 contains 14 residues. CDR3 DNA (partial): TGTGCCAGCAGTCTGGGGACTAGTGCAGAAACGCTGTAT. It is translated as CASSLGTSAETLY. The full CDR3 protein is CASSLGTSAETLYF.

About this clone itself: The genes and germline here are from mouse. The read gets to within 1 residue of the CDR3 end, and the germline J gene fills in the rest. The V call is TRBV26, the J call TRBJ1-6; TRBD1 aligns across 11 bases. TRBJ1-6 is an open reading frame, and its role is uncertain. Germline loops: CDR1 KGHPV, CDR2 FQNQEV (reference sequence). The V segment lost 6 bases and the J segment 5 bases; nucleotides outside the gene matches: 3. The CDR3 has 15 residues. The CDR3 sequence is CASSPGQGDNSPLYF. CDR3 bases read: TGTGCCAGCAGCCCGGGACAGGGGGATAATTCGCCCCTCTAC.

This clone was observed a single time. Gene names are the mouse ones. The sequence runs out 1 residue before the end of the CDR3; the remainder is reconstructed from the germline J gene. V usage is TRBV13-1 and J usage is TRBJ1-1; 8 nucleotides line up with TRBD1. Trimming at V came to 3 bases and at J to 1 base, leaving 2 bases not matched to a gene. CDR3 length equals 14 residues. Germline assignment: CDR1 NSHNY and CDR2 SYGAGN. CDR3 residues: CASSAGTGNTEVFF. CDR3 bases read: TGTGCCAGCAGTGCCGGGACAGGGAACACAGAAGTCTTC.

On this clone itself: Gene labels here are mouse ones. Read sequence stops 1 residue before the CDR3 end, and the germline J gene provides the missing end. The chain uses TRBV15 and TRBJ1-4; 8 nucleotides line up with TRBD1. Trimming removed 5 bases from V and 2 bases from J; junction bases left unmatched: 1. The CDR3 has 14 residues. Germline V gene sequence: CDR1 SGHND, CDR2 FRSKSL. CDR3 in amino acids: CASSRDRSNERLFF. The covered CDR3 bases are TGTGCCAGCAGTCGGGACAGGTCCAACGAAAGATTATTT. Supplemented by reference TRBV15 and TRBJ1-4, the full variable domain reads DAGVTQTPRHEVAEKGQTIILKCEPVSGHNDLFWYRQTKIQGLELLSYFRSKSLMEDGGAFKDRFKAEMLNSSFSTLKIQPTEPKDSAVYLCASSRDRSNERLFFGHGTKLSVL.

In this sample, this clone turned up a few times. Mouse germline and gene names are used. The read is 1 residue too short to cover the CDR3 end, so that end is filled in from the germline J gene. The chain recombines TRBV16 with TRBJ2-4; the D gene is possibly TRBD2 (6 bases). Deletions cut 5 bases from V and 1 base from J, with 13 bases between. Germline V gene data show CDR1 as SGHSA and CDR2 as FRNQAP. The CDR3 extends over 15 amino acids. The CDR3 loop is CASSLPPGGQNTLYF. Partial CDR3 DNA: TGTGCAAGCAGCCTTCCCCCTGGGGGTCAAAACACCTTGTAC.